The 7 T cell receptor beta chains reported below all come from one sample, sequenced in a study of cytomegalovirus exposure and HLA in healthy donors. Vbeta (60) and Jbeta (13) primers were used in the PCR. Sequencing was performed with immunoSEQ multiplex PCR; in TCRdb, only in-frame clones are kept and a portion is missing. This table holds 140,000 or so clones, 80% to 85% found once. The sequencing sample was made of PBMCs. The receptors were gathered from a male donor in good health and CMV-seronegative.

This clone has just a few counts. V gene TRBV7-2 combines with J gene TRBJ2-7; 7 bases are shared with TRBD1. Germline V CDR1 and CDR2: SGHTA, FQGNSA. This CDR3 is built from 15 residues. The V segment lost 4 bases and the J segment 2 bases; nucleotides outside the gene matches: 8. The CDR3 DNA follows: TGTGCCAGCAGCTACTCTGGGACAGCCGCCTACGAGCAGTACTTC. It codes for CASSYSGTAAYEQYF.

This clone was seen just once. The rearrangement uses TRBV2 and TRBJ2-2; 7 bases are shared with TRBD2. The V segment lost 0 bases and the J segment 0 bases; nucleotides outside the gene matches: 4. In germline, CDR1 is SNHLY, CDR2 FYNNEI. This CDR3 spans 17 amino acids. The CDR3 DNA reads TGTGCCAGCAGTGAAGCAGTAGCGGGCTCGAACACCGGGGAGCTGTTTTTT. It yields the protein CASSEAVAGSNTGELFF.

This clone was found once. The chain couples TRBV7-3 to TRBJ2-1; TRBD2 matches 12 bases. This CDR3 comprises 15 residues. V lost 3 bases, J lost 7 bases, and 4 bases stayed unmatched. Germline CDR1 SGHTA, CDR2 FQGTGA. CDR3 in amino acids: CASSFGLAGHNEQFF. The CDR3 region has the DNA TGTGCCAGCAGCTTCGGACTAGCGGGGCATAATGAGCAGTTCTTC.

This chain links TRBV10-1 with TRBJ2-6, with 10 bases aligning to TRBD1. After removal of 3 bases from V and 1 base from J, the junction contained 9 bases not matched to a gene. Germline V lookup: CDR1 WNHNN, CDR2 SYGVQD (reference sequence). The CDR3 length is 19 residues. The CDR3 nucleotides are TGCGCCAGCAGTGAAGGACAGGGGGACATTTTTTCTGGGGCCAACGTCCTGACTTTC. Translation gives CASSEGQGDIFSGANVLTF.

This clone was detected once. The V call is TRBV6-4, the J call TRBJ1-1, with 7 bases identical to TRBD1. The J segment lost 6 bases and the V segment lost 4 bases, leaving 11 bases of the junction unmatched. Germline assignment: CDR1 MRHNA and CDR2 SNTAGT. The CDR3 has 15 residues. The CDR3, as DNA: TGTGCCAGCAGTGTACAGGCAGGGGGGTTCGCTGAAGCTTTCTTT. This translates into CASSVQAGGFAEAFF.

The gene calls are TRBV6-4 and TRBJ2-3; no firm D call. This CDR3 has 14 residues. The germline V gene encodes CDR1 MRHNA and CDR2 SNTAGT. Trimming took off 5 bases at V and 3 bases at J, with 12 bases between the two ends. CDR3 sequence reads: CASSSAGGTDTQYF. The CDR3 coding sequence is TGTGCCAGCAGTTCGGCAGGTGGGACAGATACGCAGTATTTT.

The chain recombines TRBV7-9 with TRBJ1-2; tentative D call: TRBD1 (5 bases). Germline assignment: CDR1 SEHNR and CDR2 FQNEAQ (reference sequence). The CDR3 length is 11 residues. The V and J ends lost 8 bases and 6 bases respectively, with 10 bases between them. The DNA for the CDR3 is TGTGCCAGCGCGGGAGGGGATGGCTACACCTTC. Protein product: CASAGGDGYTF.